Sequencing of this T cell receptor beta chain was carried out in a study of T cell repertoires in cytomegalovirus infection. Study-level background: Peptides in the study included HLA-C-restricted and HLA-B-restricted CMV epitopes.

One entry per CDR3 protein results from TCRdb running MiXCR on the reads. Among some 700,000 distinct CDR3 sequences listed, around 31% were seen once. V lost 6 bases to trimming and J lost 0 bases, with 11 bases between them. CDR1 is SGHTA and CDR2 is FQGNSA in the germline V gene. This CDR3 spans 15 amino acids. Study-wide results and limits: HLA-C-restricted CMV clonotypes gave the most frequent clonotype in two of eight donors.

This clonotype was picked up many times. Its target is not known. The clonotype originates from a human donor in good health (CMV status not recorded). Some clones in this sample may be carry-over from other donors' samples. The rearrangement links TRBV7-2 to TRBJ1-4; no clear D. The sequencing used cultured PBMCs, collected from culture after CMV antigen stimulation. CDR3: CASSQSRATNEKLFF. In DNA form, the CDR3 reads TGTGCCAGCAGTCAGTCACGGGCAACTAATGAAAAACTGTTTTTT. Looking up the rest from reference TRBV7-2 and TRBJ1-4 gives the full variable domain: GAGVSQSPSNKVTEKGKDVELRCDPISGHTALYWYRQSLGQGLEFLIYFQGNSAPDKSGLPSDRFSAERTGGSVSTLTIQRTQQEDSAVYLCASSQSRATNEKLFFGSGTQLSVL.